The entry that follows covers one T cell receptor (beta chain) sequence. The antigen is not known. This record comes from a study of blood T cells in healthy people across ages. For the study at large: Per two T cells, about one barcoded beta molecule was captured through template switching. Study-wide findings and caveats: Any changes in expanded clonotypes were possibly confounded, as donor CMV status remained unknown.

A second PCR of 7 to 11 cycles used a sample-barcoded 5' primer and a J-beta primer mix. TCRdb processed the 5' RACE reads anew with MiXCR; each CDR3 protein has one entry. The sample includes hundreds of thousands of distinct CDR3 sequences, more than 45% of them seen just once. The trim removed 8 bases at V and 7 bases at J, leaving 11 bases unmatched. The CDR3 is 15 amino acids. The chain joins TRBV12-3 or TRBV12-4 to TRBJ2-1; TRBD1 matches at 10 bases. The receptor comes from a man aged 25 to 45 in good health. Material for sequencing was blood. In DNA form, the CDR3 reads TGTGCCAGCCTACTGACAGGGGGCGGTTTTAATGAGCAGTTCTTC. Encoded protein: CASLLTGGGFNEQFF.